What follows is one T cell receptor (beta chain) and its context. TCRdb used MiXCR to reprocess the 5' RACE reads, holding one entry per CDR3 protein. The sample carries roughly 1.6 million distinct CDR3 sequences, under 35% recorded once. This specimen belongs to a study of identical twins. Germline CDR1 ENHRY, CDR2 SYGVKD. Trimming stripped 3 bases from V and 7 bases from J, with 15 bases between. The CDR3 is 15 residues long. This receptor was taken from a newborn girl in good health. The V call is TRBV10-3, the J call TRBJ2-2, with D perhaps assigned TRBD1 or TRBD2 (6 bases each). Sequencing was performed on cord blood. CDR3 region: CAISDGGHGDGELFF. CDR3 nucleotides: TGTGCCATCAGTGACGGGGGCCATGGGGACGGGGAGCTGTTTTTT.